Presented here are 4 T cell receptor beta chains from one specimen sequenced in a study of blood T cell repertoires in COVID-19 (dated by TCRdb to 2020 to 2021). The method was the immunoSEQ multiplex PCR assay. TCRdb holds this immuneACCESS table with in-frame rearrangements only. Some clones are missing; in checked studies, unresolved V genes explain under half, and the rest has no known cause. The sample records 250,000 to 350,000 clones, about 85% of which are singletons. About 2.3% of the sample is in the top ten clones. The sample comprised peripheral blood. Receptors originate from a young man with active or convalescent COVID-19.

V usage is TRBV28 and J usage is TRBJ1-5; 10 nucleotides agree with TRBD1. There are 15 residues in the CDR3. Per germline, CDR1 MDHEN and CDR2 SYDVKM. V lost 3 bases and J lost 11; bases outside the gene matches: 10. The CDR3 sequence is CASSFGGQGLGAQHF. The CDR3 bases are TGTGCCAGCAGTTTCGGGGGACAGGGGTTGGGGGCCCAGCATTTT. Full variable domain (remainder filled in from reference TRBV28 and TRBJ1-5): DVKVTQSSRYLVKRTGEKVFLECVQDMDHENMFWYRQDPGLGLRLIYFSYDVKMKEKGDIPEGYSVSREKKERFSLILESASTNQTSMYLCASSFGGQGLGAQHFGDGTRLSIL.

The CDR3 loop is CASSVSGSEGDTQYF. Here the CDR3 DNA reads TGTGCCAGCAGCGTTAGCGGGTCAGAAGGAGATACGCAGTATTTT. The chain is built from TRBV9 and TRBJ2-3, with 7 nucleotides matching TRBD2. The CDR3 length is 15 residues. The ends lost 2 bases at V and 5 bases at J; junction bases unmatched: 8. The germline gives CDR1 SGDLS, CDR2 YYNGEE.

In nucleotides, the CDR3 is TGTGCCAGCAGCGGAGGCTTTTCCTACGAGCAGTACTTC. It codes for CASSGGFSYEQYF. The gene calls are TRBV6-5 and TRBJ2-7; weak D call: TRBD2 (5 bases). The CDR3 length is 13 residues. Germline CDR1 and CDR2: MNHEY and SVGAGI. V shed 6 bases and J shed 1 base, with 10 bases lying between them.

The J gene is TRBJ1-2, the V gene TRBV27; D unclear. The V and J ends lost 2 bases and 7 bases respectively, with 17 bases between them. This CDR3 is built from 15 residues. Germline CDR1 and CDR2: MNHEY and SMNVEV (reference sequence). CDR3 nucleotides: TGTGCCAGCAGTTTAGCGGGTGGATGGGTTGGTGGCTACACCTTC. Its protein product is CASSLAGGWVGGYTF.